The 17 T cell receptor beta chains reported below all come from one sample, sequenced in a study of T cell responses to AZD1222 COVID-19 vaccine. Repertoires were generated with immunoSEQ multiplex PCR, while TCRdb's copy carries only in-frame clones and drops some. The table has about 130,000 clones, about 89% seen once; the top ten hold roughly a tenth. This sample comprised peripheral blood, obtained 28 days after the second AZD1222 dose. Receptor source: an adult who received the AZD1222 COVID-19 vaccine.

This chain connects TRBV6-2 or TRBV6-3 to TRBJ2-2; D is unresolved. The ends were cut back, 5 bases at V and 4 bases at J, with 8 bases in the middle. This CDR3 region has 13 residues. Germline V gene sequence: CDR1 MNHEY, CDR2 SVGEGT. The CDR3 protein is CASSQPPTGELFF. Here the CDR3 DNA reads TGTGCCAGCAGTCAACCCCCCACCGGGGAGCTGTTTTTT.

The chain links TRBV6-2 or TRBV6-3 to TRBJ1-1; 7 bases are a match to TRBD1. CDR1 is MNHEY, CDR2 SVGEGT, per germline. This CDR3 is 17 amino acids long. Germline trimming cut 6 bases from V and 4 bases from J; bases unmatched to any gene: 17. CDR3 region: CASSPLGQGGILTEAFF. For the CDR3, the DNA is TGTGCCAGCAGCCCACTCGGGCAGGGGGGGATCCTCACTGAAGCTTTCTTT.

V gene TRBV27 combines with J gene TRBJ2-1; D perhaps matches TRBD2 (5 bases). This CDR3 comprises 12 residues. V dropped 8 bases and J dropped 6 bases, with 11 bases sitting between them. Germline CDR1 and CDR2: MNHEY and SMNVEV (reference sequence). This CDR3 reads CASGVLVNEQFF. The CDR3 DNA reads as TGTGCCAGCGGGGTACTAGTCAATGAGCAGTTCTTC.

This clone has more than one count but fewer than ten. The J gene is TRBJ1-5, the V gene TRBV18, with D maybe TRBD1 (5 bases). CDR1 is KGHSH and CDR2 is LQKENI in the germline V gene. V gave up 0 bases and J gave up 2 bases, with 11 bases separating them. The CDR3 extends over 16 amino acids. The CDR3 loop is CASSPPGQGGNQPQHF. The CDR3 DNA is TGTGCCAGCTCACCACCAGGACAAGGGGGCAATCAGCCCCAGCATTTT. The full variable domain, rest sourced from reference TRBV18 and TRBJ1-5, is NAGVMQNPRHLVRRRGQEARLRCSPMKGHSHVYWYRQLPEEGLKFMVYLQKENIIDESGMPKERFSAEFPKEGPSILRIQQVVRGDSAAYFCASSPPGQGGNQPQHFGDGTRLSIL.

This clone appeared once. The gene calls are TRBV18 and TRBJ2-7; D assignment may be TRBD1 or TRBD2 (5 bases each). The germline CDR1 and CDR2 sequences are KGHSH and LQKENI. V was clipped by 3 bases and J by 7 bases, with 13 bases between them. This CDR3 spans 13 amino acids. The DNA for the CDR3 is TGTGCCAGCTCACCCCCAGGGACCGCGGAGCAGTACTTC. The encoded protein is CASSPPGTAEQYF.

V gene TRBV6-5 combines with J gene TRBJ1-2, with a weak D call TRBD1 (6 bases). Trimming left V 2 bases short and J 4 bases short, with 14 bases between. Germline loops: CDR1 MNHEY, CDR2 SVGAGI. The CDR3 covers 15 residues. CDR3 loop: CASSYAEGVFYGYTF. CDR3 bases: TGTGCCAGCAGTTACGCAGAGGGGGTGTTCTATGGCTACACCTTC.

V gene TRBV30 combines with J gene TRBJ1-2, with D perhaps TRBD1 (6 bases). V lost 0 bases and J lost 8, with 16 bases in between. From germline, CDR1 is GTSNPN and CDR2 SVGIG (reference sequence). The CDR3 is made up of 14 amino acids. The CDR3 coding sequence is TGTGCCTGGAGTGTGTGGGGGCAGACTGGAGGCTACACCTTC. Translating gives CAWSVWGQTGGYTF.

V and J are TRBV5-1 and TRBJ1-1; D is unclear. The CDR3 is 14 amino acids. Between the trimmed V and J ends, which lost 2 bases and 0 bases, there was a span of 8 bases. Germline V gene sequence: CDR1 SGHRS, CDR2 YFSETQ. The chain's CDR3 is CASSFGTVNTEAFF. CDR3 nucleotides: TGCGCCAGCAGCTTCGGAACAGTGAACACTGAAGCTTTCTTT. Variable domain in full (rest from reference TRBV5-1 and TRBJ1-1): KAGVTQTPRYLIKTRGQQVTLSCSPISGHRSVSWYQQTPGQGLQFLFEYFSETQRNKGNFPGRFSGRQFSNSRSEMNVSTLELGDSALYLCASSFGTVNTEAFFGQGTRLTVV.

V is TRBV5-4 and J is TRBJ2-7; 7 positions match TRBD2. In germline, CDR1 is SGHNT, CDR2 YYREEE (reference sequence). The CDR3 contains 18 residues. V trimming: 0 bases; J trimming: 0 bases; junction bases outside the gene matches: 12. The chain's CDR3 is CASSLGGGAGSVSYEQYF. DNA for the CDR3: TGTGCCAGCAGCTTGGGGGGAGGGGCGGGGAGTGTCTCCTACGAGCAGTACTTC.

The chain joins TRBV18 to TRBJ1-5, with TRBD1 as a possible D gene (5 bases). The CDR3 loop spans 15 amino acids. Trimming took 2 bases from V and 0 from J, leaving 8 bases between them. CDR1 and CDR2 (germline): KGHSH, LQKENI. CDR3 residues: CASSPGDFSNQPQHF. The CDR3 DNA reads TGTGCCAGCTCACCAGGGGACTTTAGCAATCAGCCCCAGCATTTT.

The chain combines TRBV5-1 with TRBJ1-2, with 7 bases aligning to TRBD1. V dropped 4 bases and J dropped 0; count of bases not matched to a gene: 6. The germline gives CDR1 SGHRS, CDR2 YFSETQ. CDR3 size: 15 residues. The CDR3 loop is CASSLGQSANYGYTF. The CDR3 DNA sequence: TGCGCCAGCAGCCTGGGACAGTCGGCTAACTATGGCTACACCTTC.

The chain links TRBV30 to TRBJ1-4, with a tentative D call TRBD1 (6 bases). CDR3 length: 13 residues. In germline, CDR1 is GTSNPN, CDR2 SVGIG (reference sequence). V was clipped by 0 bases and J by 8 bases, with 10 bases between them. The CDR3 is CAWSVQGWEKLFF. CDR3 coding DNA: TGTGCCTGGAGTGTACAGGGTTGGGAAAAACTGTTTTTT. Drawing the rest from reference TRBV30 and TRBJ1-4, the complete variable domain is SQTIHQWPATLVQPVGSPLSLECTVEGTSNPNLYWYRQAAGRGLQLLFYSVGIGQISSEVPQNLSASRPQDRQFILSSKKLLLSDSGFYLCAWSVQGWEKLFFGSGTQLSVL.

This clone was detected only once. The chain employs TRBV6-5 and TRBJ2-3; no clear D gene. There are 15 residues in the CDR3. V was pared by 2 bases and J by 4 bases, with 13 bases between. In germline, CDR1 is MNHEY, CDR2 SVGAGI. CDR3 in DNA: TGTGCCAGCAGTTACCTTTCGGCCGGAGCAGATACGCAGTATTTT. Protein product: CASSYLSAGADTQYF.

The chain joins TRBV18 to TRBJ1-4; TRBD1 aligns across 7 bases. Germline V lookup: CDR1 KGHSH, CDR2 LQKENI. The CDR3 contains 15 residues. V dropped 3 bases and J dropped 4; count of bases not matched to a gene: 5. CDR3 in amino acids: CASSPGTEINEKLFF. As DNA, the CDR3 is TGTGCCAGCTCACCCGGGACAGAGATTAATGAAAAACTGTTTTTT.

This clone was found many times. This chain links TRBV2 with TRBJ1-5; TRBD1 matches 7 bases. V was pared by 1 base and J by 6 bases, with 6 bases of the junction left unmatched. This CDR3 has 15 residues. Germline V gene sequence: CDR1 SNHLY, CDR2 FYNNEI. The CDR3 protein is CASSEESTGTQPQHF. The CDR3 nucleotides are TGTGCCAGCAGTGAAGAGTCGACAGGGACTCAGCCCCAGCATTTT.

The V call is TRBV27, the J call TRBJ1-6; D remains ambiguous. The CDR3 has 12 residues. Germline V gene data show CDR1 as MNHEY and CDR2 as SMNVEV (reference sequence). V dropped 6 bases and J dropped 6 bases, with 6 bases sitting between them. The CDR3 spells CASSPFNSPLHF. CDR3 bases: TGTGCCAGCAGCCCCTTTAATTCACCCCTCCACTTT.

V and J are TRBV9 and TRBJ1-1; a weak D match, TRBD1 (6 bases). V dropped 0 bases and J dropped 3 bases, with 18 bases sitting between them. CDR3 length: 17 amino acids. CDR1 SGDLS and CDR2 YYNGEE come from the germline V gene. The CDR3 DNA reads TGTGCCAGCAGCGTAGCTGGAATGCGGGGGGCCTACACTGAAGCTTTCTTT. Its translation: CASSVAGMRGAYTEAFF.